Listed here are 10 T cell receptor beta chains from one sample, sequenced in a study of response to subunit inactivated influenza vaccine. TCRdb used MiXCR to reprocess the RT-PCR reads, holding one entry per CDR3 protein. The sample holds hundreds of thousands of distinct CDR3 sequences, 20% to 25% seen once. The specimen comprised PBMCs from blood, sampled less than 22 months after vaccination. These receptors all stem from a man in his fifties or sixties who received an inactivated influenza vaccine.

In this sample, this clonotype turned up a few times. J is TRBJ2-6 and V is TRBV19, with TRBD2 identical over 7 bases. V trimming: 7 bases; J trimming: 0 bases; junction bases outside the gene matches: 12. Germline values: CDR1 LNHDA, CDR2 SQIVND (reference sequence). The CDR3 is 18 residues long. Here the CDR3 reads CASTLTSNLVSGANVLTF. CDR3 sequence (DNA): TGTGCCAGTACCTTGACTAGCAACCTCGTCTCTGGGGCCAACGTCCTGACTTTC.

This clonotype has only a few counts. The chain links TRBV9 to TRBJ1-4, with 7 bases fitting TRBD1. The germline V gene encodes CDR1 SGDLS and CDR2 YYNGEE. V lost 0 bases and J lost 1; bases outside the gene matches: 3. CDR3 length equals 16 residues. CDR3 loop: CASSVGTGRTNEKLFF. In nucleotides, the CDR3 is TGTGCCAGCAGCGTAGGGACAGGACGAACTAATGAAAAACTGTTTTTT. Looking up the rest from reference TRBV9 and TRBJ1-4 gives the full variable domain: DSGVTQTPKHLITATGQRVTLRCSPRSGDLSVYWYQQSLDQGLQFLIQYYNGEERAKGNILERFSAQQFPDLHSELNLSSLELGDSALYFCASSVGTGRTNEKLFFGSGTQLSVL.

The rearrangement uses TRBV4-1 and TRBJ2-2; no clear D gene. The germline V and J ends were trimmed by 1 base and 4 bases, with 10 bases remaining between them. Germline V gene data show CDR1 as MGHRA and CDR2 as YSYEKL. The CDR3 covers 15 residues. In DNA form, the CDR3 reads TGCGCCAGCAGCCAAGGGACCCCCCTCACCGGGGAGCTGTTTTTT. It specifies CASSQGTPLTGELFF.

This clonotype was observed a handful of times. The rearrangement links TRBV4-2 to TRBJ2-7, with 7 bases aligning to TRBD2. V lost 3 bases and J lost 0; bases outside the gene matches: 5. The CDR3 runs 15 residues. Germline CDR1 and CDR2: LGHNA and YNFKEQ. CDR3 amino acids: CASSQGGTNSYEQYF. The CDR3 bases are TGTGCCAGCAGCCAGGGCGGGACTAACTCCTACGAGCAGTACTTC.

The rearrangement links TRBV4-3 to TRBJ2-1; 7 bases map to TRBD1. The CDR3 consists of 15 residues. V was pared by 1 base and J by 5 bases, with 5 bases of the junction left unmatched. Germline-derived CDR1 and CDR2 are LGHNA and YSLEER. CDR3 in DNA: TGCGCCAGCAGCCAAGTTCAAGGGGGCAACAATGAGCAGTTCTTC. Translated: CASSQVQGGNNEQFF.

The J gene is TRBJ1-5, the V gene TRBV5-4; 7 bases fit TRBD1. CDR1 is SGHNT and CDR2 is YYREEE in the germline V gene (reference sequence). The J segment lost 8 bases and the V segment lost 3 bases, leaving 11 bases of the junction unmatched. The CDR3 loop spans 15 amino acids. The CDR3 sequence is CASSSFWDSGKPQHF. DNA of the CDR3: TGTGCCAGCAGCTCCTTTTGGGACAGCGGGAAGCCCCAGCATTTT. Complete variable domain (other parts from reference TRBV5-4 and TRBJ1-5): ETGVTQSPTHLIKTRGQQVTLRCSSQSGHNTVSWYQQALGQGPQFIFQYYREEENGRGNFPPRFSGLQFPNYSSELNVNALELDDSALYLCASSSFWDSGKPQHFGDGTRLSIL.

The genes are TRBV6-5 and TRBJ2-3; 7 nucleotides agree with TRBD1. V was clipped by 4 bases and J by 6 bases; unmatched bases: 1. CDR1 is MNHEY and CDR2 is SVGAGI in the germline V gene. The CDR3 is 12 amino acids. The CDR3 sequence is CASSLQGDTQYF. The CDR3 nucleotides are TGTGCCAGCAGTTTACAGGGGGATACGCAGTATTTT.

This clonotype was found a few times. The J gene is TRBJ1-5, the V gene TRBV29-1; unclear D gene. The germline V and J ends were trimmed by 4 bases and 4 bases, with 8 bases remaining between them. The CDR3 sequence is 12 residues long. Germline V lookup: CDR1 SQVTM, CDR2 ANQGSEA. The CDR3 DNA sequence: TGCAGCGTTGCGGGATGGAATCAGCCCCAGCATTTT. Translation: CSVAGWNQPQHF.

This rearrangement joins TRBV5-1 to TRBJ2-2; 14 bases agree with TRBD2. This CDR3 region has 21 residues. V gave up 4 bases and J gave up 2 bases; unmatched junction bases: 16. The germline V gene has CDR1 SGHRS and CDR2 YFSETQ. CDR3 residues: CASSPPGLAGVVYRNTGELFF. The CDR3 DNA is TGCGCCAGCAGCCCGCCGGGACTAGCGGGAGTAGTATATAGAAACACCGGGGAGCTGTTTTTT.

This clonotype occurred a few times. CDR3 sequence reads: CSARAGGSTDTQYF. The DNA for the CDR3 is TGCAGTGCTAGAGCGGGGGGAAGCACAGATACGCAGTATTTT. The chain joins TRBV20-1 to TRBJ2-3, with 7 bases aligning to TRBD2. With 1 base clipped from V and 0 bases from J, the junction kept 1 base outside the gene matches. Germline lookup yields CDR1 DFQATT and CDR2 SNEGSKA (reference sequence). The length of the CDR3 is 14 residues.